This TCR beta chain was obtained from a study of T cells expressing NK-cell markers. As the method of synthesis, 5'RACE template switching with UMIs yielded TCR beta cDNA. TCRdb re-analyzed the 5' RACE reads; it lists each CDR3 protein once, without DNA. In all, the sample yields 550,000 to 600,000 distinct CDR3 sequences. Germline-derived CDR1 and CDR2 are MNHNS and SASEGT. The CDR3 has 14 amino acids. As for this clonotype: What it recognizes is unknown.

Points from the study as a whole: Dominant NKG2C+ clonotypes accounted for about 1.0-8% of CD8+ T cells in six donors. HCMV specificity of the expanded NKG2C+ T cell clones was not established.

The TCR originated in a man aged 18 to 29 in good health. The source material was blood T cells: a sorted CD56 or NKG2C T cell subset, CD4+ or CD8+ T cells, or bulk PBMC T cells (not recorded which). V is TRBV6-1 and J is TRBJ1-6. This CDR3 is CASREGVVNSPLHF.